What follows are 5 T cell receptor beta chains derived from one specimen sequenced in a study of a mutant IDH1 vaccine in newly diagnosed glioma. Produced via immunoSEQ multiplex PCR; TCRdb's table is partial and in-frame only. This table has over 75,000 clones, 80% appearing once. Sample time point: baseline, week 1 (first vaccination visit). Treatment denoted: pre-vaccination baseline after standard-of-care therapy. Source: PBMCs, taken from a glioma patient treated with radiotherapy, temozolomide or both. These receptors were collected from a man aged 35-49 years with glioma.

The gene calls are TRBV30 and TRBJ2-7; D may be TRBD1 (5 bases). Germline V gene lookup returns CDR1 GTSNPN and CDR2 SVGIG (reference sequence). The V end was cut by 8 bases, the J end by 6 bases, with 20 bases between. The CDR3 contains 13 residues. The CDR3 sequence: CAGASAAPGEQYF. CDR3 bases: TGTGCCGGGGCCTCTGCGGCACCCGGCGAGCAGTACTTC.

This chain uses TRBV19 with TRBJ1-5; TRBD1 aligns across 9 bases. The V and J ends lost 1 base and 5 bases, in that order; junction bases with no gene match: 9. Per germline, CDR1 LNHDA and CDR2 SQIVND (reference sequence). The CDR3 has 17 residues. The CDR3 spells CASSIVGQGIFDQPQHF. In nucleotides, the CDR3 is TGTGCCAGTAGTATAGTGGGACAGGGTATTTTTGATCAGCCCCAGCATTTT.

In its sample, this clone was seen a few times. The chain uses TRBV25-1 and TRBJ1-5, with D possibly TRBD1 on 6 matching bases. The CDR3 has 13 residues. Germline-derived CDR1 and CDR2 are MGHDK and SYGVNS. The germline V and J ends were trimmed by 2 bases and 11 bases, with 13 bases remaining between them. The CDR3 coding sequence is TGTGCCAGCAGTGAAGACAGGTCTACGACCCAGCATTTT. Protein sequence: CASSEDRSTTQHF.

Worth noting for this clone: This CDR3 is missing its conserved last phenylalanine or tryptophan, likely due to a read error. The chain is built from TRBV29-1 and TRBJ1-6; 9 bases match TRBD1. Germline-derived CDR1 and CDR2 are SQVTM and ANQGSEA. The V and J ends lost 5 bases and 7 bases, in that order; junction bases with no gene match: 3. This CDR3 region has 13 residues. The CDR3 loop reads CSVTTGGNSPLHL. CDR3 nucleotide sequence: TGCAGCGTTACGACAGGGGGGAATTCACCCCTCCACCTT.

The CDR3 DNA sequence: TGTGCGGTTTCGACTGAAGCTTTCTTT. It is translated as CAVSTEAFF. This rearrangement joins TRBV6-5 to TRBJ1-1; D remains ambiguous. Germline CDR1 is MNHEY and CDR2 is SVGAGI. The CDR3 loop spans 9 amino acids.